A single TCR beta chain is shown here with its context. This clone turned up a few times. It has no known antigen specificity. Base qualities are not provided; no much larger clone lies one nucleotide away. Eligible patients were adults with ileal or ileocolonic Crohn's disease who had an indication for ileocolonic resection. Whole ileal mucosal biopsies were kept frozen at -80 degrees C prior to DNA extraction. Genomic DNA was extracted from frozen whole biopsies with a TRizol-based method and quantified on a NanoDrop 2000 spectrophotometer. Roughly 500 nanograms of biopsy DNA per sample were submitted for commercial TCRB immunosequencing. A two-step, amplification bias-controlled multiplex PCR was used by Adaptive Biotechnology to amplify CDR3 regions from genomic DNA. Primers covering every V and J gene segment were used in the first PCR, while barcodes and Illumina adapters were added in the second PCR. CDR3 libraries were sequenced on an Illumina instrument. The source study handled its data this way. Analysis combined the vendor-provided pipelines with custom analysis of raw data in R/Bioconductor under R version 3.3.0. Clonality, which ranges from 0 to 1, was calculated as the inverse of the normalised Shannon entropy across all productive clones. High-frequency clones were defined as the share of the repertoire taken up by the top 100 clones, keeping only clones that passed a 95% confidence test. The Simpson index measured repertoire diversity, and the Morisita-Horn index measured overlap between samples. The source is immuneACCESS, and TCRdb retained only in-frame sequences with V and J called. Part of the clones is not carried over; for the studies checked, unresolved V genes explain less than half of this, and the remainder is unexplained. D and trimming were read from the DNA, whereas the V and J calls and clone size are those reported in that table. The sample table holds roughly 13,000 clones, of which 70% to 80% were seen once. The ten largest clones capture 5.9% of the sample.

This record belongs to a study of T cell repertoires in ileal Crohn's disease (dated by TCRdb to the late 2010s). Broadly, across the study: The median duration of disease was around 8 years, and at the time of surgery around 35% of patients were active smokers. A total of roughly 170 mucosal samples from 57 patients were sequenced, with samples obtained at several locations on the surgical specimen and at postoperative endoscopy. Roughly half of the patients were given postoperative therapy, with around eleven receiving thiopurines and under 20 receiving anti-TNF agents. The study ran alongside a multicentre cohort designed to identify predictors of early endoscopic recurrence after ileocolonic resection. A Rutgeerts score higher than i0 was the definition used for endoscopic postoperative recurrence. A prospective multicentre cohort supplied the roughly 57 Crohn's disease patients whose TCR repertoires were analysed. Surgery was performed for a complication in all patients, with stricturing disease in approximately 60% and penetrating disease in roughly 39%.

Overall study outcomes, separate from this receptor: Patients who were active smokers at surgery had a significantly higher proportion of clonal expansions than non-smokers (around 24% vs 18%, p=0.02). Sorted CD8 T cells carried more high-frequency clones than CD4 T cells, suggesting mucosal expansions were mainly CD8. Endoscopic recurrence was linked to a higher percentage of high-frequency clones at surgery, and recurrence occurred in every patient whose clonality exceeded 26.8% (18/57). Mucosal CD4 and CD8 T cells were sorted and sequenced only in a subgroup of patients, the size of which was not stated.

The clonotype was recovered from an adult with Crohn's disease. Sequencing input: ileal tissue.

The DNA is TGTGCCAGCGAAGGACAGGGGGCTTATCTTGGCAAAAACATTCAGTACTTC. Its protein reads: CASEGQGAYLGKNIQYF. Rearrangement joined TRBV2 to TRBJ2-4, with 11 middle bases fitting TRBD1. After removal of 8 bases from V and 3 bases from J, the junction retains 12 bases not matched to a gene. CDR1 and CDR2, per the germline V gene, are SNHLY and FYNNEI. The CDR3 contains 17 residues, cysteine and phenylalanine counted. Left in the record is the CDR3 DNA by itself, 51 bases read in frame from the first base.